The clone carrying this T cell receptor beta chain was counted a single time. This entry comes from a study of blood T cell repertoires in COVID-19. In the study overall: Specimens from acute and convalescent COVID-19 originated in the United States, Italy and Spain.

Trimming shortened V by 4 bases and J by 5 bases, and 14 bases separated the two germline ends. The CDR3 sequence is 14 residues long. Germline CDR1 and CDR2: ENHRY and SYGVKD. Sequenced by immunoSEQ multiplex PCR; TCRdb stores in-frame clones only, minus some. The repertoire holds approximately 120,000 clones, with roughly 85% as singletons. Sequencing input: peripheral blood. This chain joins TRBV10-3 and TRBJ1-1; D is perhaps TRBD1 (5 bases). This receptor was identified in an elderly woman with acute or convalescent COVID-19. CDR3 in amino acids: CAISVTAGSTEAFF. The CDR3 nucleotides are TGTGCCATCAGTGTGACAGCCGGGTCGACTGAAGCTTTCTTT.